This T cell receptor (beta chain) is from a study of long-term antiretroviral therapy in people with HIV. The study's findings and limits: An increase in diversity followed ART, yet levels stayed below transplant donor controls.

As regards this clone: Antigen specificity is unknown.

Germline CDR1 is ENHRY and CDR2 is SYGVKD. The CDR3 totals 13 residues. The V and J ends lost 6 bases and 2 bases respectively, with 10 bases between them. It was in the United States that all participants with HIV were treated. Before they underwent DNA extraction, samples held 1-10 million cryopreserved PBMC. The assay, immunoSEQ v3.0, was run at survey level. Method: immunoSEQ multiplex PCR; TCRdb's copy keeps in-frame clones and lacks some. The data show about 31,000 clones, roughly 77% seen once. This chain joins TRBV10-3 and TRBJ2-5; D is ambiguous. Sequenced here: unsorted PBMCs, sampled 1.9 years after starting antiretroviral therapy. This clonotype was sampled from a man between 18 and 29 years old with HIV. CDR3 sequence (DNA): TGTGCCATCAGCAACGACGATCAAGAGACCCAGTACTTC. Its protein is CAISNDDQETQYF.